This T cell receptor (beta chain) stems from a study of cytomegalovirus exposure and HLA in healthy donors. The CDR3 covers 13 residues. The junction had 6 bases not matched to a gene; V was cut back by 9 bases and J by 9 bases. Germline V lookup: CDR1 MGHDK, CDR2 SYGVNS. In the PCR, 60 Vbeta and 13 Jbeta primers were used. Original analysis: The count from a later analysis was about 80 million unique TCR beta chains, approximately 9.9 million of them shared. Profiling relied on immunoSEQ multiplex PCR, and the TCRdb table lists in-frame clones only, not all of them. The V and J calls and clone size were taken over from that table, and D and trimming were inferred from the DNA. The profile shows 150,000 to 200,000 clones, 76% of them singletons.

This sequence joins TRBV25-1 and TRBJ1-6; 9 nucleotides agree with TRBD1. Sequencing was performed on PBMCs. This receptor was taken from a female donor in good health and CMV-seronegative. CDR3 amino acids: CASKPGQGSPLHF. In DNA form, the CDR3 reads TGTGCCAGTAAACCGGGACAGGGTTCACCCCTCCACTTT.